The 32 T cell receptor beta chains below were found in one sample sequenced in a study of CD8+ T cells in alopecia areata. cDNA serving as the sequencing template came from extracted, reverse transcribed RNA. Only in-frame clones appear in the TCRdb table, and some are missing; sequencing was by immunoSEQ multiplex PCR. The table has about 140,000 clones, approximately 49% seen once. Material: CD4+ T cells sorted from blood, obtained at week 0. The receptors were gathered from a human donor with alopecia areata.

The chain couples TRBV29-1 to TRBJ2-1; a weak D match, TRBD1 (6 bases). The CDR3 is 12 amino acids. CDR1 is SQVTM, CDR2 ANQGSEA, per germline. Trimming cost V 2 bases and J 5 bases, with 7 bases left between them. The CDR3 reads CSVERTDNEQFF. In DNA form, the CDR3 reads TGCAGCGTTGAAAGGACAGACAATGAGCAGTTCTTC.

The rearrangement uses TRBV19 and TRBJ1-5; D gene unclear. Trimming stripped 4 bases from V and 2 bases from J, with 12 bases between. This CDR3 spans 15 amino acids. In germline, CDR1 is LNHDA, CDR2 SQIVND (reference sequence). The CDR3: CASSKTNEGNQPQHF. CDR3 bases: TGTGCCAGTAGTAAGACTAACGAGGGCAATCAGCCCCAGCATTTT.

The CDR3 loop is CASSRGTSVWEQYF. The CDR3 nucleotides read TGTGCCAGCAGCAGAGGGACCTCAGTTTGGGAGCAGTACTTC. The chain recombines TRBV7-2 with TRBJ2-7; tentatively, D is TRBD1 or TRBD2 (5 bases each). Between the trimmed V and J ends, which lost 5 bases and 7 bases, there was a span of 18 bases. The V gene's germline CDR1 is SGHTA and CDR2 FQGNSA. The CDR3 is 14 amino acids.

The chain recombines TRBV30 with TRBJ2-5; TRBD2 matches 7 bases. Losses at the gene ends were 4 bases for V and 5 bases for J; bases not matched to a gene: 7. CDR3 length: 13 amino acids. Germline lookup yields CDR1 GTSNPN and CDR2 SVGIG (reference sequence). The CDR3 loop reads CAWTGGSWETQYF. The CDR3 coding sequence is TGTGCCTGGACTGGCGGGAGTTGGGAGACCCAGTACTTC.

The chain links TRBV11-2 to TRBJ2-2; D call uncertain. Looked up from germline, CDR1 is SGHAT and CDR2 is FQNNGV. The CDR3 sequence is 13 residues long. V was trimmed by 1 base and J by 2 bases, leaving 2 bases between them. CDR3 loop: CASSLVNTGELFF. The CDR3 DNA reads TGTGCCAGCAGCTTAGTAAACACCGGGGAGCTGTTTTTT.

The chain combines TRBV7-2 with TRBJ2-7, with a tentative D call TRBD1 (6 bases). V shed 2 bases and J shed 6 bases, with 14 bases lying between them. Germline V gives CDR1 SGHTA, CDR2 FQGNSA. CDR3 length equals 14 residues. CDR3 nucleotides: TGTGCCAGCAGCTTACCGACGCTCAGGGGCGAGCAGTACTTC. Translating gives CASSLPTLRGEQYF.

The chain has TRBV30 and TRBJ2-7; TRBD1 matches at 8 bases. The CDR3 has 13 amino acids. The ends lost 2 bases at V and 9 bases at J; junction bases unmatched: 9. The V gene's germline CDR1 is GTSNPN and CDR2 SVGIG (reference sequence). In DNA, the CDR3 is TGTGCCTGGAGTCCCACGACAGGGACAGGGCAGTACTTC. It is translated as CAWSPTTGTGQYF.

The CDR3 DNA follows: TGCGCCAGCACTGCCTCGAGCTCCTACAATGAGCAGTTCTTC. This encodes CASTASSSYNEQFF. The gene calls are TRBV23-1 and TRBJ2-1; D remains ambiguous. TRBV23-1 is placed among ORFs of uncertain function. The V end lost 7 bases, the J end lost 0 bases, and 10 bases lay between the germline ends. The CDR3 runs 14 residues.

This clone was recorded a few times. The chain couples TRBV25-1 to TRBJ2-7, with D hard to call. The CDR3 is 12 residues long. Trimming stripped 6 bases from V and 5 bases from J, with 11 bases between. Germline values: CDR1 MGHDK, CDR2 SYGVNS. CDR3 DNA: TGTGCCAGCAGCCCGAGGAAAAACGAGCAGTACTTC. Translated: CASSPRKNEQYF.

The chain couples TRBV7-2 to TRBJ2-3; D gene unclear. Trimming stripped 4 bases from V and 2 bases from J, with 4 bases between. Looked up from germline, CDR1 is SGHTA and CDR2 is FQGNSA. The CDR3 contains 12 residues. The CDR3 here is CASSWSTDTQYF. The CDR3, as DNA: TGTGCCAGCAGCTGGTCCACAGATACGCAGTATTTT.

The chain links TRBV6-5 to TRBJ1-5; D is ambiguous. The CDR3 is 13 amino acids. V was trimmed by 6 bases and J by 4 bases, leaving 10 bases between them. The germline gives CDR1 MNHEY, CDR2 SVGAGI. CDR3 bases: TGTGCCAGCAGGGAGTTGGGGAATCAGCCCCAGCATTTT. Protein sequence: CASRELGNQPQHF.

The chain has TRBV7-2 and TRBJ2-1; no definite D call. CDR3 length equals 15 residues. Trimming took off 3 bases at V and 1 base at J, with 10 bases between the two ends. Per germline, CDR1 SGHTA and CDR2 FQGNSA. The CDR3 sequence: CASSFHSLSYNEQFF. In DNA, the CDR3 is TGTGCCAGCAGCTTCCACAGTCTTTCCTACAATGAGCAGTTCTTC.

CDR3 region: CASSLHLTSAPYEQYF. DNA for the CDR3: TGTGCCAGCAGCTTGCATCTGACTAGCGCTCCCTACGAGCAGTACTTC. The chain combines TRBV7-9 with TRBJ2-7; 8 bases match TRBD2. CDR1 is SEHNR and CDR2 is FQNEAQ in the germline V gene (reference sequence). The CDR3 has 16 residues. V shed 3 bases, J shed 2 bases, and the junction held 9 bases outside the gene matches.

A few counts support this clone. The V call is TRBV5-1, the J call TRBJ2-5; the match to TRBD2 covers 10 bases. The length of the CDR3 is 17 residues. CDR1 and CDR2 (germline): SGHRS, YFSETQ. The ends lost 3 bases at V and 1 base at J; junction bases unmatched: 9. Here the CDR3 DNA reads TGCGCCAGCAGCTCCCACCTAGCGGGAGTCTCCCAAGAGACCCAGTACTTC. Amino acids: CASSSHLAGVSQETQYF.

J is TRBJ2-1 and V is TRBV9; D ambiguous. This CDR3 comprises 15 residues. V was shortened by 3 bases and J by 7 bases, with 17 bases between the two germline ends. Germline CDR1 reads SGDLS; CDR2 reads YYNGEE. The CDR3 region has the DNA TGTGCCAGCAGCGACCCATCGAGGCGCAGGAATGAGCAGTTCTTC. Its protein product is CASSDPSRRRNEQFF.

This rearrangement joins TRBV6-5 to TRBJ2-3, with unresolved D. CDR3 size: 15 residues. Trimming removed 8 bases at V and 2 bases at J, with 17 bases between. CDR1 and CDR2 from the germline V gene are MNHEY and SVGAGI. For the CDR3, the DNA is TGTGCCAGCGCTAGGACGTACCTGGTCACAGATACGCAGTATTTT. It encodes CASARTYLVTDTQYF.

The chain couples TRBV27 to TRBJ1-4, with 7 bases fitting TRBD1. Germline trimming cut 3 bases from V and 4 bases from J; bases unmatched to any gene: 5. Germline loops: CDR1 MNHEY, CDR2 SMNVEV (reference sequence). This CDR3 is 15 amino acids long. CDR3 in DNA: TGTGCCAGCAGTTTTGGGGGGACAGTTAATGAAAAACTGTTTTTT. Its translation is CASSFGGTVNEKLFF.

The chain carries TRBV14 and TRBJ2-1; 7 bases are shared with TRBD2. Germline V gene lookup returns CDR1 SGHDN and CDR2 FVKESK. V shed 4 bases, J shed 6 bases, and the junction held 12 bases outside the gene matches. The length of the CDR3 is 16 residues. The CDR3 sequence: CASSRTRAGAVNEQFF. CDR3 DNA sequence: TGTGCCAGCAGCCGTACAAGGGCGGGAGCGGTCAATGAGCAGTTCTTC.

This clone has a handful of counts. Distinct nucleotide sequences in the sample also encode this CDR3. The chain uses TRBV25-1 and TRBJ1-3, with no clear D. The CDR3 totals 13 residues. The V end lost 4 bases, the J end lost 0 bases, and 4 bases lay between the germline ends. Germline CDR1 reads MGHDK; CDR2 reads SYGVNS. The CDR3 here is CASSGASGNTIYF. In nucleotides, the CDR3 is TGTGCCAGCAGTGGGGCCTCTGGAAACACCATATATTTT.

CDR3 sequence (DNA): TGCGCCAGCAGCCAATACTTGAGGACCTCTGGGGCCAACGTCCTGACTTTC. This gives the protein CASSQYLRTSGANVLTF. The genes are TRBV4-3 and TRBJ2-6; D is unresolved. The germline gives CDR1 LGHNA, CDR2 YSLEER. CDR3 length equals 17 residues. The V end was cut by 2 bases, the J end by 0 bases, with 11 bases between.

This clone was recorded a few times. V and J are TRBV7-2 and TRBJ2-5; D remains unclear. Trimming stripped 0 bases from V and 1 base from J, with 9 bases between. CDR1 is SGHTA and CDR2 is FQGNSA in the germline V gene. This CDR3 contains 15 residues. The CDR3 here is CASSLAGRLQETQYF. The CDR3 region has the DNA TGTGCCAGCAGCTTAGCGGGCCGGCTCCAAGAGACCCAGTACTTC.

V gene TRBV11-1 combines with J gene TRBJ2-1, with D perhaps TRBD2 (6 bases). The germline V gene encodes CDR1 SGHAT and CDR2 FQDESV (reference sequence). This CDR3 comprises 15 residues. V was cut by 8 bases and J by 0 bases, with 14 bases left in between. CDR3 nucleotide sequence: TGTGCCAGCGCTCTTGGCGGGATCTCCTACAATGAGCAGTTCTTC. Translating gives CASALGGISYNEQFF.

The chain uses TRBV7-9 and TRBJ2-3, with D unresolved. CDR1 SEHNR and CDR2 FQNEAQ come from the germline V gene (reference sequence). V was trimmed by 5 bases and J by 2 bases, leaving 11 bases between them. The CDR3 length is 14 residues. CDR3 in DNA: TGTGCCAGCAGCCCTAGAGAAGACACAGATACGCAGTATTTT. This codes for CASSPREDTDTQYF.

The chain recombines TRBV7-3 with TRBJ1-5, with TRBD1 identical over 8 bases. There are 13 residues in the CDR3. Germline loops: CDR1 SGHTA, CDR2 FQGTGA. V was clipped by 6 bases and J by 8 bases; unmatched bases: 6. CDR3 sequence reads: CASSPDRGKPQHF. CDR3 DNA sequence: TGTGCCAGCAGTCCCGACAGGGGAAAGCCCCAGCATTTT.

In this sample, this clone turned up many times. The genes are TRBV28 and TRBJ2-3, with D perhaps TRBD2 (6 bases). Looked up from germline, CDR1 is MDHEN and CDR2 is SYDVKM. This CDR3 comprises 15 residues. V gave up 6 bases and J gave up 0 bases, with 13 bases separating them. The CDR3 is CASRTGSGSTDTQYF. The CDR3, as DNA: TGTGCCAGCAGGACGGGGAGCGGGAGCACAGATACGCAGTATTTT.

Concerning this clone itself: At one of its ends the junction is not consistent with the germline gene, which may arise from a read error. The chain uses TRBV15 and TRBJ1-5; D ambiguous. CDR3 size: 14 residues. Germline V gives CDR1 LNHNV, CDR2 YYDKDF (reference sequence). The CDR3 loop reads CATSTRVGNQPQHF. CDR3 coding DNA: TGTGCCACAAGCACGAGGGTGGGCAATCAGCCCCAGCATTTT.

The J gene is TRBJ2-4, the V gene TRBV5-1; TRBD2 aligns across 10 bases. The germline gives CDR1 SGHRS, CDR2 YFSETQ. This CDR3 is 14 amino acids long. The V segment lost 5 bases and the J segment 7 bases; nucleotides outside the gene matches: 6. CDR3 nucleotide sequence: TGCGCCAGCAGGGCTTCTAGCGGGAGCAACATTCAGTACTTC. Its protein product is CASRASSGSNIQYF. Looking up the rest from reference TRBV5-1 and TRBJ2-4 gives the full variable domain: KAGVTQTPRYLIKTRGQQVTLSCSPISGHRSVSWYQQTPGQGLQFLFEYFSETQRNKGNFPGRFSGRQFSNSRSEMNVSTLELGDSALYLCASRASSGSNIQYFGAGTRLSVL.

The chain links TRBV7-2 to TRBJ2-5; D possibly corresponds to TRBD2 (7 bases). The germline gives CDR1 SGHTA, CDR2 FQGNSA. The CDR3 spans 14 residues. Trimming stripped 5 bases from V and 4 bases from J, with 14 bases between. This chain's CDR3 is CASSRSGGPETQYF. The CDR3 DNA follows: TGTGCCAGCAGCCGGTCGGGGGGCCCAGAGACCCAGTACTTC.

The chain uses TRBV29-1 and TRBJ2-7; TRBD1 matches at 9 bases. CDR3 length equals 14 residues. Germline V gene sequence: CDR1 SQVTM, CDR2 ANQGSEA. J lost 2 bases, V lost 6 bases, and 8 bases had no gene match. CDR3 in DNA: TGCAGCGTGGGGGAGGGACAGGGTGCCTACGAGCAGTACTTC. It specifies CSVGEGQGAYEQYF.

This clone turned up a few times. The V and J genes are TRBV6-5 and TRBJ1-5, with D uncertain. CDR1 MNHEY and CDR2 SVGAGI come from the germline V gene. The CDR3 length is 13 residues. Trimming pared 8 bases from V and 3 bases from J, leaving 11 bases between. For the CDR3, the DNA is TGTGCCAGCCAGGATGGGTACAATCAGCCCCAGCATTTT. The encoded protein is CASQDGYNQPQHF.

This clone has only a few counts. This rearrangement joins TRBV9 to TRBJ2-1, with TRBD2 matching over 11 bases. Trimming took 1 base from V and 4 from J; bases not matched to a gene: 4. The CDR3 covers 16 residues. Germline values: CDR1 SGDLS, CDR2 YYNGEE. For the CDR3, the DNA is TGTGCCAGCAGCGTATCGGGACTAGCGGCGTACAATGAGCAGTTCTTC. As protein: CASSVSGLAAYNEQFF.

V gene TRBV6-1 combines with J gene TRBJ1-2, with D unresolved. The CDR3 loop spans 11 amino acids. The germline gives CDR1 MNHNS, CDR2 SASEGT. The V end lost 2 bases, the J end lost 11 bases, and 9 bases lay between the germline ends. CDR3 in amino acids: CASSEKSEYTF. The DNA of the CDR3 is TGTGCCAGCAGTGAAAAGAGTGAATACACCTTC.